The 11 T cell receptor beta chains below were found in one sample sequenced in a study of regulatory T cells in long-lasting Graves disease. CDR3-region Arm-PCR and iRepertoire HTBI primers produced the TCR beta libraries. Each CDR3 protein is one row after TCRdb ran MiXCR on the multiplex PCR reads. Of 300,000 to 450,000 distinct CDR3 sequences in the sample, about a sixth are singletons; the top ten hold approximately 21%. Time point of the sample: newly diagnosed GD, antithyroid drugs for less than 3 months. Following extraction of RNA from PBMCs, that RNA was used to make the TCR library. Specimen: peripheral blood mononuclear cells (PBMCs), collected at new diagnosis, from a patient treated with antithyroid drugs. Receptors were obtained from a female donor with Graves disease.

Details on this clonotype: A much larger clone differs by one base, so this may be a read error. V is TRBV20-1 and J is TRBJ1-1; possibly TRBD1 for D (6 bases). Germline V gene lookup returns CDR1 DFQATT and CDR2 SNEGSKA (reference sequence). The CDR3 spans 15 residues. CDR3 in DNA: TGCAGTGCTAGGGACAGCAGCACCCGGGACCCTGAAGCTCTCTTT. It is translated as CSARDSSTRDPEALF.

This clonotype was counted many times. J is TRBJ2-7 and V is TRBV28, with 11 positions matching TRBD1. J was trimmed by 2 bases and V by 4 bases; bases with no gene match: 4. Germline CDR1 and CDR2: MDHEN and SYDVKM. This CDR3 contains 15 residues. CDR3 amino acids: CASSSGTGGTYEQYF. CDR3 coding DNA: TGTGCCAGCAGTTCCGGGACAGGGGGTACCTACGAGCAGTACTTC.

V and J are TRBV5-1 and TRBJ2-3; tentative D call: TRBD2 (6 bases). The CDR3 has 15 residues. With 4 bases removed from V and 4 bases from J, the gap between germline ends came to 16 bases. CDR1 and CDR2 from the germline V gene are SGHRS and YFSETQ. This CDR3 reads CASSPETRRADTQYF. The CDR3 nucleotides are TGCGCCAGCAGCCCAGAGACTAGGAGGGCAGATACGCAGTATTTT.

CDR3 amino acids: CASSPSGTGTQPQHF. The CDR3 region has the DNA TGTGCCAGCAGCCCAAGCGGGACAGGGACTCAGCCCCAGCATTTT. The rearrangement joins TRBV14 to TRBJ1-5; 9 nucleotides align to TRBD1. The length of the CDR3 is 15 residues. J was trimmed by 6 bases and V by 4 bases; bases with no gene match: 7. The V gene's germline CDR1 is SGHDN and CDR2 FVKESK.

On this clonotype itself: With a far larger clone one base away, a read error is the likely cause. The chain joins TRBV7-8 to TRBJ2-3; no clear D gene. V dropped 6 bases and J dropped 1 base, with 17 bases sitting between them. The germline gives CDR1 SGHVS, CDR2 FQNEAQ. CDR3 size: 16 residues. CDR3 protein: CASSLSRSYGTDTQYF. CDR3 in DNA: TGTGCCAGCAGTCTTAGCAGGAGCTACGGCACAGATACGCAGTATTTT.

This chain links TRBV7-9 with TRBJ1-1; unclear D gene. Germline CDR1 reads SEHNR; CDR2 reads FQNEAQ (reference sequence). Trimming removed 1 base from V and 1 base from J, with 7 bases in between. The CDR3 extends over 14 amino acids. As DNA, the CDR3 is TGTGCCAGCAGCTTAGGAAAAACGAACACTGAAGCTTTCTTT. Amino acids: CASSLGKTNTEAFF.

This clonotype was seen a handful of times. The chain couples TRBV11-2 to TRBJ2-5; 14 nucleotides match TRBD2. Trimming took 3 bases from V and 5 from J; bases not matched to a gene: 5. The CDR3 sequence is 16 residues long. Germline values: CDR1 SGHAT, CDR2 FQNNGV. This CDR3 reads CASSLTSGRAGETQYF. CDR3 DNA sequence: TGTGCCAGCAGCTTGACTAGCGGGAGGGCTGGCGAGACCCAGTACTTC.

This clonotype was seen repeatedly, ten times or more. Its ends do not fully match the called genes, so a read error is possible. The chain recombines TRBV24-1 with TRBJ2-7; TRBD1 aligns across 10 bases. The CDR3 is 13 residues long. The V gene's germline CDR1 is KGHDR and CDR2 SFDVKD. Written as DNA, the CDR3 is TGTGCCACCAGTGGCCACGACAGGGGGCATCTTGAATTC. Protein product: CATSGHDRGHLEF.

This clonotype was observed a single time. The rearrangement links TRBV3-1 to TRBJ1-2; possible D gene TRBD1, 6 bases. Germline V gene data show CDR1 as LGHDT and CDR2 as YNNKEL (reference sequence). The CDR3 sequence is 15 residues long. Trimming stripped 5 bases from V and 4 bases from J, with 17 bases between. Written as DNA, the CDR3 is TGTGCCAGCAGCAAACTTGGGGGCTTACGCTATGGCTACACCTTC. Translation: CASSKLGGLRYGYTF.

Ten or more counts support this clonotype. J is TRBJ1-6 and V is TRBV6-5; 7 bases fit TRBD1. Germline CDR1 MNHEY, CDR2 SVGAGI. The CDR3 runs to 16 residues. J was trimmed by 5 bases and V by 2 bases; bases with no gene match: 6. The CDR3: CASSYRGTVNNSPLHF. The CDR3 DNA is TGTGCCAGCAGTTACCGGGGGACAGTCAATAATTCACCCCTCCACTTT.

This clonotype was picked up many times. This chain connects TRBV25-1 to TRBJ1-2; 7 bases match TRBD1. Germline CDR1 reads MGHDK; CDR2 reads SYGVNS. Trimming removed 5 bases from V and 5 bases from J; junction bases left unmatched: 11. The length of the CDR3 is 15 residues. The CDR3 DNA reads TGTGCCAGCAGTCCCGAGACAGGGATGAGGTATGGCTACACCTTC. Protein sequence: CASSPETGMRYGYTF.